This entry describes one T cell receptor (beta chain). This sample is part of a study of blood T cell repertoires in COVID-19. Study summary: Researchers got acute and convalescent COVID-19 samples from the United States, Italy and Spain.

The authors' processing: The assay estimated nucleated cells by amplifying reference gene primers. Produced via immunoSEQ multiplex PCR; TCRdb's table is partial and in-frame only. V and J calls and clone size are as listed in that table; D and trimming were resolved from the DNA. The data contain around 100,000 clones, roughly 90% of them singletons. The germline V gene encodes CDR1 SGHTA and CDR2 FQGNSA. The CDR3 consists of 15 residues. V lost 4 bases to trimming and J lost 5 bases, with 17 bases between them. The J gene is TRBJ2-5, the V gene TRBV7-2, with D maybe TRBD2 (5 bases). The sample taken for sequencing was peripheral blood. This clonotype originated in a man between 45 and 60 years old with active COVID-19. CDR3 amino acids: CASSYITRRTETQYF. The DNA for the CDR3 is TGTGCCAGCAGCTATATTACTAGAAGGACTGAGACCCAGTACTTC.